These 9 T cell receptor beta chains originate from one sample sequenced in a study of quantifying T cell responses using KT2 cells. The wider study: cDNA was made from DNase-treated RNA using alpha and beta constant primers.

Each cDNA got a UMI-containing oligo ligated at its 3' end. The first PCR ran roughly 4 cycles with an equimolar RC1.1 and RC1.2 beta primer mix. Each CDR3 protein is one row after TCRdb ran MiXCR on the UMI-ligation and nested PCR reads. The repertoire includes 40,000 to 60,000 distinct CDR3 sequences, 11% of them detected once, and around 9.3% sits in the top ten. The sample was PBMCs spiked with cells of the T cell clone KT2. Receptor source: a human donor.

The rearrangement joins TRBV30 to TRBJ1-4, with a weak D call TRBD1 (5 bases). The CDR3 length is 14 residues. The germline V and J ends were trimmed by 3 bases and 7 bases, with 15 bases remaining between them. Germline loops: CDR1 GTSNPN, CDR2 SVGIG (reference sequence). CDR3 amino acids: CAWRNGGGFEKLFF. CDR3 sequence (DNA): TGTGCCTGGAGAAACGGCGGGGGGTTTGAAAAACTGTTTTTT.

The CDR3 coding sequence is TGCAGCGTTGAGCCCCAAGCTAGTTTTGATGAGCAGTTCTTC. Translating gives CSVEPQASFDEQFF. V and J are TRBV29-1 and TRBJ2-1; D is ambiguous. V lost 3 bases to trimming and J lost 8 bases, with 17 bases between them. CDR3 length: 14 residues. CDR1 SQVTM and CDR2 ANQGSEA come from the germline V gene.

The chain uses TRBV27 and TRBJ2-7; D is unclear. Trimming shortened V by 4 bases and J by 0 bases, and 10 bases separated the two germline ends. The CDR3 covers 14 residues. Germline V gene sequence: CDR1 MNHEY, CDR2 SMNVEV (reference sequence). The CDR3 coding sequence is TGTGCCAGCAGTTCGGGCCCCAGCTCCTACGAGCAGTACTTC. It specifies CASSSGPSSYEQYF.

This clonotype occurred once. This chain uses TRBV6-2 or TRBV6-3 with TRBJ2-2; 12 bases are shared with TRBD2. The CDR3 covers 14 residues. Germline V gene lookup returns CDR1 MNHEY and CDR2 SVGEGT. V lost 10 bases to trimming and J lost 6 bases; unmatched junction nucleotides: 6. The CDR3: CATRTSGIAGELFF. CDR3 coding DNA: TGTGCCACCCGGACTAGCGGGATAGCCGGGGAGCTGTTTTTT.

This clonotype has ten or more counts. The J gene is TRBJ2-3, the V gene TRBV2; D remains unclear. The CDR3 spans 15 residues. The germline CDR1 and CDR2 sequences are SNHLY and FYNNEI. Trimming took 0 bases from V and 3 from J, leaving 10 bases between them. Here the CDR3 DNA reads TGTGCCAGCAGTGAAGCGGCCCAGCAGACAGATACGCAGTATTTT. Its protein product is CASSEAAQQTDTQYF.

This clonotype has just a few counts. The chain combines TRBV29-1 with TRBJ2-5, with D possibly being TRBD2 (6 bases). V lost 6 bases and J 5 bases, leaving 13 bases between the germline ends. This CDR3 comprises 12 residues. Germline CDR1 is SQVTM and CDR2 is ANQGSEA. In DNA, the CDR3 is TGCAGCGTGTCCACTAGCCCGGAGACCCAGTACTTC. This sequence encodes CSVSTSPETQYF.

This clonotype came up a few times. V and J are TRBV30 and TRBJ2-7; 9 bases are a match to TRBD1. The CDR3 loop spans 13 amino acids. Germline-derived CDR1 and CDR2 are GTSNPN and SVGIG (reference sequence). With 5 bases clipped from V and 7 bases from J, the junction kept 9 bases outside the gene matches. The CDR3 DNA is TGTGCCTGGGCCCTGGGACAGGGTTCGGAGCAGTACTTC. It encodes CAWALGQGSEQYF.

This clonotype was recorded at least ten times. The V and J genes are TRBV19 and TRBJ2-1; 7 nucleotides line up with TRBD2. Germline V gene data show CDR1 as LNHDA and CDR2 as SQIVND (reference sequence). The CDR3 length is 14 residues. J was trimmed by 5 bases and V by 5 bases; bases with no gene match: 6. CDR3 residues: CASSAGRGHNEQFF. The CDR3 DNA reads TGTGCCAGTAGTGCGGGGAGGGGTCACAATGAGCAGTTCTTC.

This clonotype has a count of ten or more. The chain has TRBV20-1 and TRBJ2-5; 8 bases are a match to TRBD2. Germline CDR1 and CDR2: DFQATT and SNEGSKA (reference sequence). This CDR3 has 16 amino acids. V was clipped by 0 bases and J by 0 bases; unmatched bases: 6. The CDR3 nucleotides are TGCAGTGCTAGAGATAGGGATAGCGGGGACCAAGAGACCCAGTACTTC. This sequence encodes CSARDRDSGDQETQYF.